This T cell receptor (beta chain) emerged from a study of shared clonotypes between healthy human individuals. At the level of the study: The plates for each donor numbered three CD4 naive, three CD4 memory, two CD8 naive and one CD8 memory.

General study results and limits: The donor pool, a small one, limited the genetic and exposure-history diversity represented. Clonotypes which were not shared had lower generation probabilities than clonotypes that all four donors shared.

V was shortened by 5 bases and J by 5 bases, with 10 bases between the two germline ends. The CDR3 extends over 12 amino acids. The germline V gene has CDR1 MNHEY and CDR2 SVGAGI. The table came from immunoSEQ multiplex PCR; TCRdb's copy has only in-frame clones and leaves some out. The repertoire holds over 2 million clones, with approximately 90% as singletons. Donors had no recently reported acute infections or vaccinations and were HIV-negative. As regards this clone: Its specificity is not known.

The sequence was obtained from a man between 18 and 35 years old in good health. Some clones in this sample may be carry-over from other donors' samples. What was sequenced was naive CD4+ T cells from PBMCs. Subset reported: CD45RA+ positively selected. This rearrangement joins TRBV6-5 to TRBJ2-7; D is perhaps TRBD1 (6 bases). In DNA, the CDR3 is TGTGCCAGCAGTAGGGGGTCTAACGAGCAGTACTTC. Its protein product is CASSRGSNEQYF.